This T cell receptor (beta chain) is from a study of blood T cell repertoires in COVID-19. Per the authors' pipeline: The authors estimated nucleated cell counts from reference gene primer amplification. Assay: immunoSEQ multiplex PCR; the TCRdb copy retains only in-frame clones and omits some. The D gene and trimming were derived from the DNA, and the V and J assignments and clone size from that table. The top ten clones hold 1.8% of a sample with about 110,000 clones, less than 75% of them seen once. This CDR3 has 18 residues. Between the trimmed V and J ends, which lost 5 bases and 0 bases, there was a span of 20 bases. Looked up from germline, CDR1 is MDHEN and CDR2 is SYDVKM.

The chain uses TRBV28 and TRBJ1-5; perhaps TRBD1 as D (5 bases). This TCR came from a woman aged 40 to 49 with acute or convalescent COVID-19. Source material: peripheral blood. The CDR3 loop is CASSPSRGLGSSNQPQHF. CDR3 sequence (DNA): TGTGCCAGCAGTCCTAGTAGGGGTTTAGGGTCTAGCAATCAGCCCCAGCATTTT.